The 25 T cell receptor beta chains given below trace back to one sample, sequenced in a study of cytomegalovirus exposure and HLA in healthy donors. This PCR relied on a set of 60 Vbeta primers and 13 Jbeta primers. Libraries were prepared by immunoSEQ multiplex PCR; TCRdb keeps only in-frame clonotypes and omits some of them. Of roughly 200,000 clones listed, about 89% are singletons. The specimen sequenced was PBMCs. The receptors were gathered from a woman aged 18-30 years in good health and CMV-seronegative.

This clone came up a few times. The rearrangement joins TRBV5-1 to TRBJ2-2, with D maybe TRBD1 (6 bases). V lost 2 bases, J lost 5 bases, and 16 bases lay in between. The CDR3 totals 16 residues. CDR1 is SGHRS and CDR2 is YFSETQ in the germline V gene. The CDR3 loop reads CASSLRRTVKTGELFF. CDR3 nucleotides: TGCGCCAGCAGCTTAAGGAGGACAGTTAAAACCGGGGAGCTGTTTTTT.

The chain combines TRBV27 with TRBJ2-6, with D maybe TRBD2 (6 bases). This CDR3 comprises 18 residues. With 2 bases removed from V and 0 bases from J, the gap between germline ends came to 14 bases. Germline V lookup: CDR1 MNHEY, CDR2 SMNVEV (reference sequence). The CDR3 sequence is CASSLRRVLRSGANVLTF. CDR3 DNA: TGTGCCAGCAGTTTACGGAGGGTCCTACGCTCTGGGGCCAACGTCCTGACTTTC.

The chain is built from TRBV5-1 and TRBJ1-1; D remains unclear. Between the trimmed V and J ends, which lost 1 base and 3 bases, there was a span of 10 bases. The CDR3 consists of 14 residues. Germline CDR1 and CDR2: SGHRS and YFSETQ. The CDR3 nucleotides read TGCGCCAGCAGCTTGATGGCCGGGGACACTGAAGCTTTCTTT. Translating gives CASSLMAGDTEAFF.

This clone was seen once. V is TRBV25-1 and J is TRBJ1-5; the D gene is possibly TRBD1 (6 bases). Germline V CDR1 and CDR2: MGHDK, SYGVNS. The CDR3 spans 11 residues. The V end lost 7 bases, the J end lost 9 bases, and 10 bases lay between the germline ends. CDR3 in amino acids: CASTGGGPQHF. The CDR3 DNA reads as TGTGCCAGCACGGGGGGCGGGCCCCAGCATTTT.

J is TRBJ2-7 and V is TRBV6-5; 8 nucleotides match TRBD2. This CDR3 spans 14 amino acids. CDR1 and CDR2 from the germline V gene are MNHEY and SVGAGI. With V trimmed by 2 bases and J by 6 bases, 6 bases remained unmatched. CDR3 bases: TGTGCCAGCAGTTACGATTCCGGGAGGGGCGAGCAGTACTTC. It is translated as CASSYDSGRGEQYF.

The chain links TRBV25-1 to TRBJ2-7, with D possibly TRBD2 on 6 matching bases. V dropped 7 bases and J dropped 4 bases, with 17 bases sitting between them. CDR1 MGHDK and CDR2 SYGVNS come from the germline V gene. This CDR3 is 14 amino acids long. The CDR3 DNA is TGTGCCAGCACCGCCGTTGGGGGGTTATACGAGCAGTACTTC. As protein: CASTAVGGLYEQYF.

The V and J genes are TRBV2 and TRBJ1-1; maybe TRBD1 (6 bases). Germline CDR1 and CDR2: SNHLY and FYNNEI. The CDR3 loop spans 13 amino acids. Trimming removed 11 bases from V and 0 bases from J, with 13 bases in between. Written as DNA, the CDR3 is TGTGCCGGACACAGGGAAGTGAACACTGAAGCTTTCTTT. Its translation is CAGHREVNTEAFF.

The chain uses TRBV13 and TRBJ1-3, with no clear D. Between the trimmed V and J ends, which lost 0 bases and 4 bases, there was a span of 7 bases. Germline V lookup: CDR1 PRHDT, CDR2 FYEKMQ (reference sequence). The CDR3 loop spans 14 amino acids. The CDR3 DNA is TGTGCCAGCAGCTTAGGGTTTGCGGGAAACACCATATATTTT. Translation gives CASSLGFAGNTIYF.

CDR3 protein: CASSTGGRIYTF. The CDR3 DNA is TGTGCCAGCAGCACAGGGGGGCGCATCTACACCTTC. This chain connects TRBV6-6 to TRBJ1-2, with 8 bases identical to TRBD1. V shed 6 bases and J 10 bases; nucleotides not matched to a gene: 7. The CDR3 covers 12 residues. Per germline, CDR1 MNHNY and CDR2 SVGAGI (reference sequence).

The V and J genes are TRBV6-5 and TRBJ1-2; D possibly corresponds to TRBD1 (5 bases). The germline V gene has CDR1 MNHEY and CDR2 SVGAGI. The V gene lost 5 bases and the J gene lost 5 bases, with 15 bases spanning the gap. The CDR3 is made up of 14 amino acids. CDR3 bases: TGTGCCAGCAGTACGCCCAACGGGGGGTATGGCTACACCTTC. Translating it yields CASSTPNGGYGYTF.

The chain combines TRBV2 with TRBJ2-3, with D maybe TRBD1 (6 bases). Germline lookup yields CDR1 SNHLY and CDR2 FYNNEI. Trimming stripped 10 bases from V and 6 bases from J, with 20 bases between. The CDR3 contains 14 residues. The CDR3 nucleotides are TGTGCCAAGCGACAGGTGGCGGGCCGTGATACGCAGTATTTT. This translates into CAKRQVAGRDTQYF.

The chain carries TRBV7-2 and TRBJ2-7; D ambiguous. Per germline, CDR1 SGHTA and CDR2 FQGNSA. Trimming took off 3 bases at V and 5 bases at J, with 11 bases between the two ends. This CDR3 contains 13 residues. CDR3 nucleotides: TGTGCCAGCAGCTTTCTTCCGACACACGAGCAGTACTTC. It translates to CASSFLPTHEQYF.

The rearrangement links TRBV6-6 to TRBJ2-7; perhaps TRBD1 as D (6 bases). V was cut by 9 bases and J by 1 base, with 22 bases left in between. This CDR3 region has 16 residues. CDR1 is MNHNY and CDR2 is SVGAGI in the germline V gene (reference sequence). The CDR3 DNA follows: TGTGCCAGTCTCCCCCCAGGCGGACAGAAGTCCTACGAGCAGTACTTC. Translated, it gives CASLPPGGQKSYEQYF.

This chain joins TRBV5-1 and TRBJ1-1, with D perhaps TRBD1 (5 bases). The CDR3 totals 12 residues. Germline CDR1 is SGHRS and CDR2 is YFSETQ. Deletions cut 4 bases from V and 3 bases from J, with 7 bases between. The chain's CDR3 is CASSAGYTEAFF. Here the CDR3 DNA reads TGCGCCAGCAGCGCAGGGTACACTGAAGCTTTCTTT.

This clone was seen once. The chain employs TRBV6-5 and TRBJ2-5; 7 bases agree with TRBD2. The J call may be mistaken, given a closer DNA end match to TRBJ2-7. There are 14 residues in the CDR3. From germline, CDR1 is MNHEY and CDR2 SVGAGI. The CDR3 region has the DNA TGTGCCAGCAGACCTAGCGGAAGCTCCTACGAGCAGTACTTC. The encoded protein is CASRPSGSSYEQYF.

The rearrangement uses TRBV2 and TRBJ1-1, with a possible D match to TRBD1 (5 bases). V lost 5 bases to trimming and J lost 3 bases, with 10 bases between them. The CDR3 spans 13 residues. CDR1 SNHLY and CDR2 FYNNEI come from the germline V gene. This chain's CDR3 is CASSPDSYTEAFF. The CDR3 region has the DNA TGTGCCAGCAGTCCAGACAGCTACACTGAAGCTTTCTTT.

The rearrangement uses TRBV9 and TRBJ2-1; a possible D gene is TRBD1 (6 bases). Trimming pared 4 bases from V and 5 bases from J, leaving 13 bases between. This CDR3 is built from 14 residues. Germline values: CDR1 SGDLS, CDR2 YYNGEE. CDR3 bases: TGTGCCAGCAGCCGTGGGGGCTCGCACAATGAGCAGTTCTTC. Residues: CASSRGGSHNEQFF.

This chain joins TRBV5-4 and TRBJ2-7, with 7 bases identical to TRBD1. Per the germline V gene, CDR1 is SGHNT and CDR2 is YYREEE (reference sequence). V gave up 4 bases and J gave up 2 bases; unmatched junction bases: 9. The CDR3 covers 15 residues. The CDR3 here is CASSLRDRPAYEQYF. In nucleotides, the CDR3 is TGTGCCAGCAGCCTCCGGGACAGACCTGCCTACGAGCAGTACTTC.

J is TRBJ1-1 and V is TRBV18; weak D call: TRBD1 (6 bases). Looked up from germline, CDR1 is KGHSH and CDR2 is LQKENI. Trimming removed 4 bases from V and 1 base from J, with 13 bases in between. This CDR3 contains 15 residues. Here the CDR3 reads CASSLTGKKNTEAFF. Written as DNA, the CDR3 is TGTGCCAGCTCACTGACAGGAAAGAAGAACACTGAAGCTTTCTTT.

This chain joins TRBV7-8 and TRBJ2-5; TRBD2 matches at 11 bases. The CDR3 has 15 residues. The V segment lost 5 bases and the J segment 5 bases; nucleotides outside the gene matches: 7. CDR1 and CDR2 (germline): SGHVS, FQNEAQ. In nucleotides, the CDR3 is TGTGCCAGCAGCCTTAGCGGGGGGGTCCAGGAGACCCAGTACTTC. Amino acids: CASSLSGGVQETQYF.

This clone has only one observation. CDR3 bases: TGCGCCAGCAGCCAGACCCCGGACAGGTCCACAGATACGCAGTATTTT. Translating it yields CASSQTPDRSTDTQYF. The V and J genes are TRBV4-3 and TRBJ2-3, with 7 bases lining up with TRBD1. Looked up from germline, CDR1 is LGHNA and CDR2 is YSLEER. The V and J ends lost 3 bases and 2 bases, in that order; junction bases with no gene match: 8. This CDR3 comprises 16 residues.

The CDR3 region is CASSVEGNQPQHF. The CDR3 region has the DNA TGTGCCAGCAGTGTGGAGGGCAATCAGCCCCAGCATTTT. The chain recombines TRBV6-4 with TRBJ1-5; D call uncertain. Germline V lookup: CDR1 MRHNA, CDR2 SNTAGT. V dropped 4 bases and J dropped 2 bases, with 6 bases sitting between them. The CDR3 spans 13 residues.

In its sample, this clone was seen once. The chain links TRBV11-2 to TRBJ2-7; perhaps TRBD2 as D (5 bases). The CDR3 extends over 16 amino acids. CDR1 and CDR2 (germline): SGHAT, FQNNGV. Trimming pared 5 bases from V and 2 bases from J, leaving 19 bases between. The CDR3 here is CASSPRHDYSAYEQYF. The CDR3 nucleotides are TGTGCCAGCAGCCCCAGGCACGACTATTCCGCCTACGAGCAGTACTTC.

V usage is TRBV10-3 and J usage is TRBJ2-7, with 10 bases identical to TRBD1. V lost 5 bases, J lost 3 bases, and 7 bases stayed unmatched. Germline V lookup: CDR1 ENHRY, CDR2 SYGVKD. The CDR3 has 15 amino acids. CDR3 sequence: CAISFGQGGVYEQYF. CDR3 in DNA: TGTGCCATCAGTTTTGGACAGGGGGGGGTCTACGAGCAGTACTTC.

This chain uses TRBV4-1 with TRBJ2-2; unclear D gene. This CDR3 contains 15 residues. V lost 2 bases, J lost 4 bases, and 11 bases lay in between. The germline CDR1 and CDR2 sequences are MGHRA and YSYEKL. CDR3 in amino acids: CASSQFHKTTGELFF. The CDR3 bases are TGCGCCAGCAGCCAATTCCACAAAACCACCGGGGAGCTGTTTTTT.